This T cell receptor (beta chain) was retrieved from a study of T cell responses to AZD1222 COVID-19 vaccine. This CDR3 is built from 15 residues. Trimming cost V 5 bases and J 4 bases; bases outside gene matches: 5. The germline V gene has CDR1 SGHTA and CDR2 FQGTGA. Some clones are missing from TCRdb's copy, which holds only in-frame ones; the method was immunoSEQ multiplex PCR. In the table there are some 130,000 clones, approximately 93% of which are singletons. This clone has only a few counts. This receptor was taken from an adult in good health. The V and J genes are TRBV7-3 and TRBJ2-6, with 7 bases lining up with TRBD1. This sample comprised peripheral blood, obtained on day 0 of AZD1222 vaccination. CDR3 sequence: CASSRDRAGANVLTF. The CDR3 nucleotides are TGTGCCAGCAGCAGAGACAGGGCCGGGGCCAACGTCCTGACTTTC.